The clone carrying this TCR beta chain was found many times. This sample is drawn from a study of low-dose radiotherapy and immunotherapy resistance in tumors. Time point: before trial treatment. V dropped 5 bases and J dropped 7 bases, with 20 bases sitting between them. Per germline, CDR1 GTSNPN and CDR2 SVGIG (reference sequence). There are 14 residues in the CDR3. Gene-specific TRAV and TRBV primers were used for first-strand cDNA, covering alpha and beta chains. Amplification, which lasted roughly 22 PCR cycles, used a constant-region primer and V-primer adapter to amplify TCRs. Each CDR3 protein gets one entry after TCRdb re-called the reads with MiXCR. The sample has more than 85,000 distinct CDR3 sequences; more than 7.5% are singletons.

The chain uses TRBV30 and TRBJ1-1; possibly TRBD1 for D (5 bases). The sample here was PBMCs, taken before treatment. This clonotype originated in a male donor with prostate cancer. CDR3 amino acids: CAWLKKQGPGEAFF. Here the CDR3 DNA reads TGTGCCTGGCTTAAAAAGCAGGGACCAGGTGAAGCTTTCTTT.